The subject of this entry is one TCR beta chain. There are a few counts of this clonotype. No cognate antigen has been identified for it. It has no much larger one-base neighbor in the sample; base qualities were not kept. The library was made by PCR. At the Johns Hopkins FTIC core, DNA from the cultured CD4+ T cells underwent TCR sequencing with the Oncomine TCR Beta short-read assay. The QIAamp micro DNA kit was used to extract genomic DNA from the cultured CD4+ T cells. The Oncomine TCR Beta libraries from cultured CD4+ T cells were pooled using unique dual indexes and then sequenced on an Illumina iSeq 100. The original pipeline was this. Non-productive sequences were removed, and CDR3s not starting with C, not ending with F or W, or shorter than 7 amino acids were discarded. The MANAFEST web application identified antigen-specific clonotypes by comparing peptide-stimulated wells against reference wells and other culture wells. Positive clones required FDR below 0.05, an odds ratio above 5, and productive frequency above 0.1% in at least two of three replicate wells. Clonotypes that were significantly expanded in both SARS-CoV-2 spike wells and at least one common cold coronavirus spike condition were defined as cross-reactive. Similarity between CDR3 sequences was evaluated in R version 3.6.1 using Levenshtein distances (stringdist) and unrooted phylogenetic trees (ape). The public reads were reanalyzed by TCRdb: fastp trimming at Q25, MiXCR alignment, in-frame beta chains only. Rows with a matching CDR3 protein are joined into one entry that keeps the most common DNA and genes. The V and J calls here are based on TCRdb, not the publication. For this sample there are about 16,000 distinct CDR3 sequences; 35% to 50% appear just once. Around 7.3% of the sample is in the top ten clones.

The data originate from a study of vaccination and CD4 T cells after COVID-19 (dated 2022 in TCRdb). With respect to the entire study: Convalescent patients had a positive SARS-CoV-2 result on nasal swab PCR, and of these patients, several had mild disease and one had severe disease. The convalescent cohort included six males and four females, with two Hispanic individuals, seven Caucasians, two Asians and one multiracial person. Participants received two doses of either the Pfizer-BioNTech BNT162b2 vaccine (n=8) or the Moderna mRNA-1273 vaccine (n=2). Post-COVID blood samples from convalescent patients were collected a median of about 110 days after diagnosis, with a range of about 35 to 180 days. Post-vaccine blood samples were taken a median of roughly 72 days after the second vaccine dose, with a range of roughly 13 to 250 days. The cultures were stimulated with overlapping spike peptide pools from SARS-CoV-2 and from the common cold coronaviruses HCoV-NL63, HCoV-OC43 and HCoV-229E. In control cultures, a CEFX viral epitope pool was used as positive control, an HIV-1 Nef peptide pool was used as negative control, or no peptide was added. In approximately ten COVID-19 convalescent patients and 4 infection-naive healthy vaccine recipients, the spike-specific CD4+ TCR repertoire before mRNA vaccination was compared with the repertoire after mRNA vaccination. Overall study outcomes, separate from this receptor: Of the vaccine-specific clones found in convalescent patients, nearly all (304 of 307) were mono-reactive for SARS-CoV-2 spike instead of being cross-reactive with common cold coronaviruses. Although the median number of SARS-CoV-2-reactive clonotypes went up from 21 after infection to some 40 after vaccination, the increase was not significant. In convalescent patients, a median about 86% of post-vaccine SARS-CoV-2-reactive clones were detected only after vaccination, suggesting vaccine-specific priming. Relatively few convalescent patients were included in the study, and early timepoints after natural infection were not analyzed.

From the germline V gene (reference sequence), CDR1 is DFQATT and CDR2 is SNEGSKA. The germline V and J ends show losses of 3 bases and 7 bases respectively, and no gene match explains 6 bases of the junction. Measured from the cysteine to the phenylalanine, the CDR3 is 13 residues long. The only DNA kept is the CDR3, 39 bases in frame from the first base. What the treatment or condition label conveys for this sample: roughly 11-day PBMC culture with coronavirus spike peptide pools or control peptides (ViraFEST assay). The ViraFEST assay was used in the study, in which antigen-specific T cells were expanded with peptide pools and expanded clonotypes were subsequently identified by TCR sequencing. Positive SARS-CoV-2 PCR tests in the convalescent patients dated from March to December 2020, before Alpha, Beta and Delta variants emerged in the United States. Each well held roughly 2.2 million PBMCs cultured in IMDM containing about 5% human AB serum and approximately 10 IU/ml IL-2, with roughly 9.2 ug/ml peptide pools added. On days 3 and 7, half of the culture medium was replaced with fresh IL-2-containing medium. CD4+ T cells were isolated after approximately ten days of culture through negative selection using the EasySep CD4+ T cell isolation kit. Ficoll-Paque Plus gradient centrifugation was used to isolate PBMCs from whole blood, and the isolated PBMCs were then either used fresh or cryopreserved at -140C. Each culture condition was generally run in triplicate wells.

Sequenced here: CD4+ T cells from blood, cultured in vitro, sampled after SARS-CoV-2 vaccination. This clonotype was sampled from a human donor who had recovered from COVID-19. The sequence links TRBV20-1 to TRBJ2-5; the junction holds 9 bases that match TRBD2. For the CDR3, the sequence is CSASGSGSGTQYF. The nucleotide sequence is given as TGCAGTGCTAGTGGTAGCGGGAGCGGGACCCAGTACTTC.